These T cell receptor beta chains were read from a single sample in a study of T cell repertoires in cytomegalovirus infection. For these TCRs, the target antigens are not known. TCRdb used MiXCR to reprocess the reads, holding one entry per CDR3 protein. The table records a few hundred thousand distinct CDR3 sequences, roughly 42% of them present only once. The input for sequencing was cultured PBMCs, taken from culture after CMV antigen stimulation. Every receptor here comes from a human donor in good health (CMV status not recorded). Some clones in this sample may be carry-over from other donors' samples. CDR3s include the opening cysteine and the closing phenylalanine or tryptophan. Fields, in order: D gene, J gene, V gene, clone size, CDR3 protein, CDR3 DNA. A D gene is named only where the DNA matches it firmly. For some rows the clone size is stated as once, few or many, or as a class when expanded; others skip it.

D: NA
J: TRBJ2-7
V: TRBV6-6
size: NA
CDR3: CASSYSGGGGLSYEQYF
DNA: TGTGCCAGCAGTTACTCGGGAGGGGGGGGCCTCTCCTACGAGCAGTACTTC

D: TRBD1
J: TRBJ2-7
V: TRBV12-3/TRBV12-4
size: few
CDR3: CASSGQGKYEQYF
DNA: TGTGCCAGCAGTGGACAGGGAAAATACGAGCAGTACTTC

D: TRBD1
J: TRBJ1-5
V: TRBV12-3/TRBV12-4
size: many
CDR3: CASSKTLSGGSNQPQHF
DNA: TGTGCCAGCAGTAAAACTTTATCAGGGGGAAGCAATCAGCCCCAGCATTTT

D: NA
J: TRBJ1-2
V: TRBV11-2
size: once
CDR3: CASSPLRGDYGYTF
DNA: TGTGCCAGCAGCCCCCTACGGGGTGACTATGGCTACACCTTC

D: TRBD1
J: TRBJ1-2
V: TRBV7-6
size: NA
CDR3: CAGEGTGHHGYTF
DNA: TGTGCCGGGGAAGGGACAGGTCACCATGGCTACACCTTC

D: TRBD2
J: TRBJ2-2
V: TRBV7-6
size: NA
CDR3: CASIRSGGNTGELFF
DNA: TGTGCCAGCATCCGTAGCGGGGGAAATACCGGGGAGCTGTTTTTT

D: NA
J: TRBJ2-3
V: TRBV4-2
size: NA
CDR3: CASSQDQSGTDTQYF
DNA: TGTGCCAGCAGCCAAGACCAGTCGGGCACAGATACGCAGTATTTT

D: NA
J: TRBJ1-1
V: TRBV7-6
size: many
CDR3: CASSLEADSMGTEAFF
DNA: TGTGCCAGCAGCTTAGAGGCGGACAGCATGGGCACTGAAGCTTTCTTT

D: NA
J: TRBJ1-5
V: TRBV28
size: NA
CDR3: CASSLPLGAGNQPQHF
DNA: TGTGCCAGCAGTTTGCCACTGGGGGCGGGAAATCAGCCCCAGCATTTT

D: TRBD1
J: TRBJ2-1
V: TRBV12-3/TRBV12-4
size: few
CDR3: CASSLSPTGGYEQFF
DNA: TGTGCCAGCAGTTTAAGTCCGACAGGGGGGTATGAGCAGTTCTTC

D: NA
J: TRBJ1-1
V: TRBV6-2/TRBV6-3
size: few
CDR3: CASSTVFYKWDEYTEAFF
DNA: TGTGCCAGCAGTACCGTTTTCTACAAGTGGGACGAATACACTGAAGCTTTCTTT

D: TRBD1
J: TRBJ1-5
V: TRBV20-1
size: NA
CDR3: CSAKDRVDQPQHF
DNA: TGCAGTGCTAAGGACAGGGTCGACCAGCCCCAGCATTTT

D: NA
J: TRBJ2-7
V: TRBV20-1
size: NA
CDR3: CSARAPAGYEQYF
DNA: TGCAGTGCTAGAGCACCGGCAGGTTACGAGCAGTACTTC

D: TRBD2
J: TRBJ2-1
V: TRBV6-1
size: few
CDR3: CASHLQAGVAYNEQFF
DNA: TGTGCCAGCCATCTTCAGGCGGGGGTCGCCTACAATGAGCAGTTCTTC

D: NA
J: TRBJ2-4
V: TRBV4-1
size: few
CDR3: CASSLRYPDLGIAKNIQYF
DNA: TGCGCCAGCAGCTTAAGATACCCAGACCTAGGTATAGCCAAAAACATTCAGTACTTC

D: TRBD2
J: TRBJ2-7
V: TRBV7-6
size: few
CDR3: CASSLAASGAYEQYF
DNA: TGTGCCAGCAGCTTAGCGGCTAGCGGGGCCTACGAGCAGTACTTC

D: NA
J: TRBJ2-7
V: TRBV7-8
size: NA
CDR3: CASSTPGWVAGEQYF
DNA: TGTGCCAGCAGCACTCCAGGGTGGGTGGCGGGTGAGCAGTACTTC

D: NA
J: TRBJ2-3
V: TRBV29-1
size: NA
CDR3: CSVGGGTDTQYF
DNA: TGCAGCGTTGGAGGGGGCACAGATACGCAGTATTTT

D: TRBD2
J: TRBJ2-1
V: TRBV6-2/TRBV6-3
size: NA
CDR3: CASTLAGDYNEQFF
DNA: TGTGCCAGCACCTTAGCGGGAGACTACAATGAGCAGTTCTTC

D: NA
J: TRBJ1-6
V: TRBV7-2
size: many
CDR3: CASSLGVTGNSPLHF
DNA: TGTGCCAGCAGCTTAGGGGTGACAGGCAATTCACCCCTCCACTTT

D: TRBD1
J: TRBJ1-2
V: TRBV5-4
size: NA
CDR3: CASSADRGDYYGYTF
DNA: TGTGCCAGCAGCGCCGACAGGGGTGATTACTATGGCTACACCTTC

D: NA
J: TRBJ1-1
V: TRBV4-3
size: NA
CDR3: CASSQAAAVNTEAFF
DNA: TGCGCCAGCAGCCAAGCGGCGGCTGTGAACACTGAAGCTTTCTTT

D: NA
J: TRBJ1-2
V: TRBV20-1
size: NA
CDR3: CSARVPSRRSYGYTF
DNA: TGCAGTGCTAGAGTACCGTCACGGAGGTCCTATGGCTACACCTTC

D: NA
J: TRBJ2-7
V: TRBV7-2
size: few
CDR3: CASSLSRRYEQYF
DNA: TGTGCCAGCAGCTTATCTCGGCGGTACGAGCAGTACTTC

D: NA
J: TRBJ2-5
V: TRBV20-1
size: NA
CDR3: CSAKTGSETQYF
DNA: TGCAGTGCCAAGACAGGTTCGGAGACCCAGTACTTC

D: TRBD2
J: TRBJ2-3
V: TRBV28
size: few
CDR3: CASSLPPVAGAWNTDTQYF
DNA: TGTGCCAGCAGTTTACCCCCCGTAGCGGGGGCTTGGAACACAGATACGCAGTATTTT

D: TRBD1
J: TRBJ2-3
V: TRBV7-2
size: few
CDR3: CASSRSQGATDTQYF
DNA: TGTGCCAGCAGTCGCAGCCAGGGGGCCACAGATACGCAGTATTTT

D: NA
J: TRBJ2-7
V: TRBV5-1
size: NA
CDR3: CASSLDSRLAYEQYF
DNA: TGCGCCAGCAGCTTGGATTCAAGGTTAGCCTACGAGCAGTACTTC

D: NA
J: TRBJ2-7
V: TRBV7-6
size: many
CDR3: CASSLEQTAAYEQYF
DNA: TGTGCCAGCAGCTTAGAGCAGACTGCAGCCTACGAGCAGTACTTC

D: NA
J: TRBJ2-3
V: TRBV5-1
size: NA
CDR3: CASSLAMGTDTQYF
DNA: TGCGCCAGCAGCTTGGCGATGGGTACAGATACGCAGTATTTT

D: NA
J: TRBJ1-1
V: TRBV20-1
size: NA
CDR3: CSALNTEAFF
DNA: TGCAGTGCTTTGAACACTGAAGCTTTCTTT

D: NA
J: TRBJ1-1
V: TRBV7-2
size: NA
CDR3: CASNIGSGMNTEAFF
DNA: TGTGCCAGCAACATAGGGTCCGGTATGAACACTGAAGCTTTCTTT

D: NA
J: TRBJ2-5
V: TRBV6-1
size: NA
CDR3: CASSEAGGRAQYF
DNA: TGTGCCAGCAGTGAAGCAGGAGGAAGGGCCCAGTACTTC

D: TRBD2
J: TRBJ2-2
V: TRBV7-2
size: NA
CDR3: CASSLVGLAGGTGELFF
DNA: TGTGCCAGCAGCCTAGTGGGGCTAGCGGGAGGCACCGGGGAGCTGTTTTTT

D: NA
J: TRBJ2-3
V: TRBV7-8
size: NA
CDR3: CASSHRGGQPADTQYF
DNA: TGTGCCAGCAGCCACCGCGGGGGACAGCCAGCAGATACGCAGTATTTT

D: TRBD2
J: TRBJ2-1
V: TRBV5-4
size: few
CDR3: CASSPGGGTSGYNEQFF
DNA: TGTGCCAGCAGCCCGGGGGGTGGGACTAGCGGGTACAATGAGCAGTTCTTC

D: NA
J: TRBJ1-6
V: TRBV11-2
size: NA
CDR3: CASSLGTIGGSPLHF
DNA: TGTGCCAGCAGCTTGGGGACTATAGGGGGTTCACCCCTCCACTTT

D: TRBD1
J: TRBJ2-5
V: TRBV4-2
size: few
CDR3: CASSAQTGTGQQETQYF
DNA: TGTGCCAGCAGCGCCCAAACCGGGACAGGGCAACAAGAGACCCAGTACTTC

D: NA
J: TRBJ2-6
V: TRBV10-3
size: NA
CDR3: CAISRQAGVGGANVLTF
DNA: TGTGCCATCAGCAGACAGGCCGGGGTGGGGGGGGCCAACGTCCTGACTTTC

D: NA
J: TRBJ1-1
V: TRBV2
size: NA
CDR3: CASSEDLGKAFF
DNA: TGTGCCAGCAGTGAGGACTTGGGGAAAGCTTTCTTT

D: TRBD2
J: TRBJ2-1
V: TRBV7-8
size: many
CDR3: CASIAGTYYNEQFF
DNA: TGTGCCAGCATAGCGGGGACGTACTACAATGAGCAGTTCTTC

D: NA
J: TRBJ1-2
V: TRBV7-2
size: NA
CDR3: CASSFKPRQLLDGYTF
DNA: TGTGCCAGCAGCTTCAAGCCCCGACAGCTCTTAGATGGCTACACCTTC

D: TRBD1
J: TRBJ2-7
V: TRBV27
size: NA
CDR3: CASSKRDRGRDLQYF
DNA: TGTGCCAGCAGCAAAAGGGACAGGGGGCGCGACTTGCAGTACTTC

D: NA
J: TRBJ2-1
V: TRBV7-9
size: NA
CDR3: CASSPMQGWSYNEQFF
DNA: TGTGCCAGCAGCCCAATGCAGGGTTGGTCCTACAATGAGCAGTTCTTC

D: NA
J: TRBJ2-3
V: TRBV7-2
size: NA
CDR3: CASSPSGDTDTQYF
DNA: TGTGCCAGCAGCCCCAGCGGAGACACAGATACGCAGTATTTT

D: NA
J: TRBJ2-7
V: TRBV5-6
size: few
CDR3: CASTLRGLYEQYF
DNA: TGTGCCAGCACCCTTCGGGGGCTCTACGAGCAGTACTTC

D: TRBD1
J: TRBJ2-1
V: TRBV11-1
size: NA
CDR3: CASSRGQDRDNEQFF
DNA: TGTGCCAGCAGCCGCGGACAGGACCGGGACAATGAGCAGTTCTTC

D: TRBD1
J: TRBJ1-2
V: TRBV6-1
size: NA
CDR3: CASSERTGTRGYTF
DNA: TGTGCCAGCAGTGAGCGGACAGGGACGCGCGGCTACACCTTC

D: NA
J: TRBJ1-1
V: TRBV12-3/TRBV12-4
size: NA
CDR3: CASSLGGRAFF
DNA: TGTGCCAGCAGTTTGGGAGGAAGAGCTTTCTTT